These T cell receptor beta chains were read from a single sample in a study of blood T cell repertoires in COVID-19. Profiling relied on immunoSEQ multiplex PCR, and the TCRdb table lists in-frame clones only, not all of them. This sample has 30,000 to 35,000 clones, with about 90% found just once. Sequenced sample: peripheral blood. These TCRs come from a man of 80 years or more with acute or convalescent COVID-19. Both conserved end residues are trimmed from each CDR3. For some rows the clone size is stated as once, few or many, or as a class when expanded; others skip it.

j_call | clone_size | v_call | cdr3_aa
TRBJ1-1 | . | TRBV29-1 | SVTGNTEAF
TRBJ1-4 | . | TRBV5-1 | ASSFWGQANEKLF
TRBJ1-6 | . | TRBV5-6 | ASSATGMNSPLH
TRBJ2-7 | few | TRBV15 | ATSRDLRGQGEQY
TRBJ2-2 | . | TRBV5-4 | ASSFETGDSGELF
TRBJ2-7 | . | TRBV18 | ASSGTGGESSYEQY
TRBJ1-5 | . | TRBV6-5 | ASRWGQVRPQH
TRBJ1-2 | . | TRBV18 | ASSPQGPANYGYT
TRBJ1-1 | once | TRBV11-2 | ASSTTGLSGTEAF
TRBJ1-1 | . | TRBV5-4 | ASSFTGVNTEAF
TRBJ1-4 | . | TRBV19 | ASSIGETNEKLF
TRBJ1-2 | . | TRBV3-1/TRBV3-2 | ASSQTYGTGRNYGYT
TRBJ1-3 | . | TRBV3-1/TRBV3-2 | ASSQAGLTGNTIY
TRBJ1-5 | . | TRBV6-1 | ASSDGAEYNQPQH
TRBJ2-7 | . | TRBV5-1 | ASSLPSQGQTYEQY
TRBJ1-1 | . | TRBV6-4 | ASRRTAETEAF
TRBJ1-1 | . | TRBV7-9 | ASRLRGLNTEAF
TRBJ2-2 | . | TRBV30 | AWSRGRGGPGELF
TRBJ2-2 | . | TRBV19 | ASSTDRATGELF
TRBJ1-2 | . | TRBV27 | ASSLLTGSSSFYGYT
TRBJ1-2 | few | TRBV15 | ATSREGGFYGYT
TRBJ2-7 | . | TRBV25-1 | ASTLSGAPYEQY
TRBJ1-2 | . | TRBV28 | ASSTGPLGYT
TRBJ1-6 | . | TRBV11-2 | ASSWSGGSPMSPLH
TRBJ2-1 | . | TRBV19 | ASSIERGANEQF
TRBJ1-5 | . | TRBV11-2 | ASSPQGAGQPQH
TRBJ1-4 | . | TRBV7-9 | ASSFSGGLNEKLF
TRBJ2-7 | . | TRBV7-6 | ASSLAGGPSYEQY
TRBJ1-5 | . | TRBV19 | ASSDFSTGAFQPQH
TRBJ1-2 | . | TRBV6-5 | ASKQAGPDYGYT
TRBJ1-1 | . | TRBV4-2 | ASSPSGIPDGNTEAF
TRBJ1-6 | . | TRBV28 | ASSRSGAGGSPLH
TRBJ2-6 | . | TRBV27 | ASSSGDRSSGANVLT
TRBJ2-1 | . | TRBV6-5 | ASTPGQGFYNEQF
TRBJ2-5 | . | TRBV7-2 | ASSFLSGGAGETQY
TRBJ2-2 | . | TRBV29-1 | SGTGTNTGELF